This TCR beta chain is from a study of blood T cell repertoires in COVID-19. This CDR3 contains 18 residues. The V segment lost 5 bases and the J segment 3 bases; nucleotides outside the gene matches: 14. Germline-derived CDR1 and CDR2 are LGHDT and YNNKEL (reference sequence). Per the study methods: Amplification from reference gene primers served as the basis for estimated nucleated cell counts. Repertoires were generated with immunoSEQ multiplex PCR, while TCRdb's copy carries only in-frame clones and drops some. The V and J calls and clone size come from that table; D and trimming were worked out from the DNA. The sample lists over 450,000 clones, approximately 88% occurring once.

The sample taken for sequencing was peripheral blood. The clonotype originates from a woman in her forties or fifties with COVID-19, enrolled during active disease. This rearrangement joins TRBV3-1 (or the pseudogene TRBV3-2) to TRBJ2-2; 8 bases match TRBD2. The CDR3: CASSYQPAGASYTGELFF. Written as DNA, the CDR3 is TGTGCCAGCAGCTACCAACCAGCGGGGGCCTCATACACCGGGGAGCTGTTTTTT.